This T cell receptor (beta chain) stems from a study of blood T cell repertoires in COVID-19. For the study at large: Samples of COVID-19 (acute and convalescent) were obtained from the United States, Italy and Spain. The cDNA or gDNA used as material had been derived from T cells, B-cell-depleted T cells, or PBMCs.

Points on this clone: A junction end diverges from the germline sequence, so it may reflect a read error.

It was during active infection that Seattle patients were enrolled and then longitudinally followed. CDR3 length equals 12 residues. In germline, CDR1 is MNHEY, CDR2 SVGAGI. Under the authors' procedure: Nucleated cell number was recorded as an estimate derived from reference gene primer amplification. TCRdb's table, derived via immunoSEQ multiplex PCR, lists solely in-frame clones and lacks some. That table furnishes V, J and clone size, whereas the DNA furnished D and trimming. This sample has around 200,000 clones; roughly 83% occur once, and the top ten carry 6.5% to 7.5%. Input material: peripheral blood. The TCR sequence derives from a woman aged 40-49 years with COVID-19, enrolled during active disease. The chain carries TRBV6-5 and TRBJ2-7, with 9 positions matching TRBD1. The CDR3 reads CASSSSRDRDNF. The CDR3 DNA sequence: TGTGCCAGCAGTTCTTCCCGGGACAGGGACAACTTC.